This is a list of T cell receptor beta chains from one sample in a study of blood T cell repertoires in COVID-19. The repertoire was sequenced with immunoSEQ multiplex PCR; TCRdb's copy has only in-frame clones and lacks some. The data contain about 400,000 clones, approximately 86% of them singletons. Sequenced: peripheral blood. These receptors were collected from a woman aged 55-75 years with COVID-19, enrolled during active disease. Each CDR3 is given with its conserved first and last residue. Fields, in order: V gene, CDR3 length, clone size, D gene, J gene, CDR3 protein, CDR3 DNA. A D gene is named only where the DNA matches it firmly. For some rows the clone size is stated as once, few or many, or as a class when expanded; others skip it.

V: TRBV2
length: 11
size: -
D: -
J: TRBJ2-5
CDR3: CASREEETQYF
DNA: TGTGCCAGCAGGGAGGAAGAGACCCAGTACTTC

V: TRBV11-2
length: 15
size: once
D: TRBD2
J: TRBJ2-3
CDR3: CASSFAGGPTDTQYF
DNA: TGTGCCAGCAGCTTTGCGGGGGGACCCACAGATACGCAGTATTTT

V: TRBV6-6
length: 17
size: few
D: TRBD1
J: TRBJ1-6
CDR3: CASSRTGGPSYNSPLHF
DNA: TGTGCCAGCAGTCGGACAGGGGGTCCCTCCTATAATTCACCCCTCCACTTT

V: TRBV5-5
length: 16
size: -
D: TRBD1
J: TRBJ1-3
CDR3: CASSLFSGGGGNTIYF
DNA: TGTGCCAGCAGCTTGTTCTCAGGGGGAGGTGGAAACACCATATATTTT

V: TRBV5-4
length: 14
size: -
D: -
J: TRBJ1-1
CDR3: CASSLGQANTEAFF
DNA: TGTGCCAGCAGCTTGGGGCAGGCGAACACTGAAGCTTTCTTT

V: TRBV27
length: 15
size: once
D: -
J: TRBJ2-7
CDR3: CASRALGAGTYEQYF
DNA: TGTGCCAGCAGGGCTTTAGGAGCGGGCACCTACGAGCAGTACTTC

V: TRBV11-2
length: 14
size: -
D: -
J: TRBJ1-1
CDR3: CASSRDFGDTEAFF
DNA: TGTGCCAGCAGTCGGGACTTCGGGGACACTGAAGCTTTCTTT

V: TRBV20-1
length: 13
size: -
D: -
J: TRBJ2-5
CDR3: CSASKDSQETQYF
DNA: TGCAGTGCTAGTAAGGACAGCCAAGAGACCCAGTACTTC

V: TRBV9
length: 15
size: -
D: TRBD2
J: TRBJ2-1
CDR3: CASSAGVSSYNEQFF
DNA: TGTGCCAGCAGTGCGGGGGTGAGCTCCTACAATGAGCAGTTCTTC

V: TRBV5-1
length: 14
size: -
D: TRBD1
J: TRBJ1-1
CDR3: CASSWRDRGTEAFF
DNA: TGCGCCAGCAGCTGGCGGGACAGGGGCACTGAAGCTTTCTTT

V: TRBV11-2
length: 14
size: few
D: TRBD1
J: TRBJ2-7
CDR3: CASSTRQGTYEQYF
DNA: TGTGCCAGCAGCACCCGACAGGGTACCTACGAGCAGTACTTC

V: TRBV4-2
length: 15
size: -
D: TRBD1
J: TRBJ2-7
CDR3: CASSQAKGGAYEQYF
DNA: TGTGCCAGCAGCCAAGCCAAAGGGGGCGCCTACGAGCAGTACTTC

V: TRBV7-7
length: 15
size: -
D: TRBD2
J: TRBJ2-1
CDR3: CASSGGSGGHNEQFF
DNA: TGTGCCAGCAGCGGCGGTAGCGGGGGGCACAATGAGCAGTTCTTC

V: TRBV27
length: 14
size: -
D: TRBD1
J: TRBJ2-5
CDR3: CASSLLGTEETQYF
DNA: TGTGCCAGCAGTTTATTGGGGACAGAAGAGACCCAGTACTTC